The 32 T cell receptor beta chains in this list originate from one sample, sequenced in a study of vaccination effects on CD4 cells after COVID-19. Their antigens remain unidentified. Viral peptide pools were used in the ViraFEST assay to expand antigen-specific CD4+ T cells, and sequencing came afterward. Upon completion of more than eight days in culture, CD4+ T cells were isolated. None of these healthy vaccinees had been infected with SARS-CoV-2 before vaccination. This table comes from immunoSEQ multiplex PCR, and its TCRdb copy is limited to in-frame clones, with some not included. The sample includes 25,000 to 35,000 clones, 55% to 75% of them seen just once. Material: CD4+ T cells from PBMCs cultured with SARS-CoV-2 spike peptides, obtained before COVID-19 vaccination. The receptors originated from a human donor who received a COVID-19 vaccine.

V gene TRBV4-1 combines with J gene TRBJ2-7; D not resolved. The germline gives CDR1 MGHRA, CDR2 YSYEKL. Trimming cost V 0 bases and J 0 bases, with 9 bases left between them. The CDR3 is 15 amino acids. The CDR3, as DNA: TGCGCCAGCAGCCAAGATGACCCAAGCTCCTACGAGCAGTACTTC. Its translation: CASSQDDPSSYEQYF.

This sequence joins TRBV5-6 and TRBJ2-1; the D gene is possibly TRBD1 (6 bases). With 4 bases removed from V and 6 bases from J, the gap between germline ends came to 17 bases. Per germline, CDR1 SGHDT and CDR2 YYEEEE. The CDR3 loop spans 15 amino acids. The DNA for the CDR3 is TGTGCCAGCAGCCGTACAGGGACACCCCCCAATGAGCAGTTCTTC. Protein: CASSRTGTPPNEQFF.

This clone was seen only a few times. The chain recombines TRBV27 with TRBJ1-5; weak D call: TRBD1 (5 bases). The V gene lost 1 base and the J gene lost 0 bases, with 7 bases spanning the gap. The CDR3 runs 15 residues. Germline CDR1 is MNHEY and CDR2 is SMNVEV (reference sequence). CDR3 region: CASSLWGDSNQPQHF. CDR3 in DNA: TGTGCCAGCAGTTTATGGGGGGATAGCAATCAGCCCCAGCATTTT.

This clone occurred a few times. The chain carries TRBV5-1 and TRBJ1-1; 7 bases match TRBD1. There are 15 residues in the CDR3. CDR1 is SGHRS, CDR2 YFSETQ, per germline. The trim removed 2 bases at V and 3 bases at J, leaving 7 bases unmatched. The CDR3 DNA reads TGCGCCAGCAGCTTAGACAGGGTTACCGACACTGAAGCTTTCTTT. Amino acids: CASSLDRVTDTEAFF.

This rearrangement joins TRBV28 to TRBJ1-1; no reliable D call. V lost 1 base, J lost 10 bases, and 10 bases lay in between. This CDR3 has 12 amino acids. Germline loops: CDR1 MDHEN, CDR2 SYDVKM. For the CDR3, the DNA is TGTGCCAGCAGTTTATCCGGTTTTGGAGCTTTCTTT. It translates to CASSLSGFGAFF.

The chain links TRBV10-1 to TRBJ2-1, with a weak D call TRBD1 (6 bases). CDR3 length: 16 residues. Trimming cost V 8 bases and J 3 bases, with 20 bases left between them. Per germline, CDR1 WNHNN and CDR2 SYGVQD (reference sequence). The chain's CDR3 is CASPGCRGTDYNEQFF. DNA for the CDR3: TGCGCCAGCCCCGGGTGCAGGGGCACGGACTACAATGAGCAGTTCTTC.

This clone appeared a few times. V gene TRBV3-1 (or the pseudogene TRBV3-2) combines with J gene TRBJ2-3; 13 nucleotides line up with TRBD2. Germline V CDR1 and CDR2: LGHDT, YNNKEL (reference sequence). This CDR3 contains 18 residues. V trimming: 0 bases; J trimming: 2 bases; junction bases outside the gene matches: 5. The DNA of the CDR3 is TGTGCCAGCAGCCAAGATCGGGGACTAGCGGGGATCACAGATACGCAGTATTTT. Amino acid sequence: CASSQDRGLAGITDTQYF.

This CDR3 is CASSLAPGTGNYGYTF. DNA for the CDR3: TGTGCCAGCAGCCTTGCTCCCGGGACAGGGAACTATGGCTACACCTTC. The chain carries TRBV7-2 and TRBJ1-2; TRBD1 matches 9 bases. The junction had 9 bases not matched to a gene; V was cut back by 5 bases and J by 2 bases. The CDR3 sequence is 16 residues long. Germline loops: CDR1 SGHTA, CDR2 FQGNSA.

The rearrangement links TRBV5-1 to TRBJ1-4, with 9 nucleotides matching TRBD1. Losses at the gene ends were 2 bases for V and 6 bases for J; bases not matched to a gene: 5. CDR3 length: 15 residues. Per germline, CDR1 SGHRS and CDR2 YFSETQ. Written as DNA, the CDR3 is TGCGCCAGCAGCTTCCGGGACAGGGATTATGAAAAACTGTTTTTT. This sequence encodes CASSFRDRDYEKLFF.

The CDR3 DNA reads as TGTGCCAGCAGTCTCGGTTACCCCGGGGAGCTGTTTTTT. Translation gives CASSLGYPGELFF. The rearrangement joins TRBV12-3 or TRBV12-4 to TRBJ2-2; D gene unclear. The CDR3 runs 13 residues. V dropped 5 bases and J dropped 6 bases, with 10 bases sitting between them.

V usage is TRBV6-5 and J usage is TRBJ2-1; 7 bases are shared with TRBD2. The CDR3 has 15 amino acids. V lost 8 bases, J lost 0 bases, and 7 bases stayed unmatched. Germline loops: CDR1 MNHEY, CDR2 SVGAGI. The CDR3 sequence is CASHLGGSSYNEQFF. In DNA form, the CDR3 reads TGTGCCAGCCATTTGGGAGGGAGCTCCTACAATGAGCAGTTCTTC.

The genes are TRBV11-2 and TRBJ2-3, with a possible D match to TRBD1 (6 bases). The ends were cut back, 0 bases at V and 4 bases at J, with 11 bases in the middle. Germline V gives CDR1 SGHAT, CDR2 FQNNGV. The CDR3 has 15 amino acids. The chain's CDR3 is CASSLDRGRPDTQYF. The CDR3 DNA reads as TGTGCCAGCAGCTTAGACAGGGGTCGCCCAGATACGCAGTATTTT.

This clone was seen a handful of times. CDR3 in amino acids: CASSRGVSGNTIYF. The CDR3 bases are TGTGCCAGCAGTCGTGGGGTCTCTGGAAACACCATATATTTT. The V and J genes are TRBV11-2 and TRBJ1-3; D gene ambiguous. V was clipped by 6 bases and J by 0 bases, with 9 bases between them. Germline V lookup: CDR1 SGHAT, CDR2 FQNNGV. There are 14 residues in the CDR3. Supplemented by reference TRBV11-2 and TRBJ1-3, the full variable domain reads EAGVAQSPRYKIIEKRQSVAFWCNPISGHATLYWYQQILGQGPKLLIQFQNNGVVDDSQLPKDRFSAERLKGVDSTLKIQPAKLEDSAVYLCASSRGVSGNTIYFGEGSWLTVV.

The chain joins TRBV5-8 to TRBJ1-2; no reliable D call. Trimming took 5 bases from V and 5 from J, leaving 16 bases between them. The CDR3 totals 14 residues. The germline gives CDR1 SGHTS, CDR2 YDEGEE. Here the CDR3 DNA reads TGTGCCAGCAGTCTTGGTATGCTAGCTTATGGCTACACCTTC. Translated, it gives CASSLGMLAYGYTF.

The CDR3 DNA follows: TGTGCCAGTAAACAGGACGCAGCTGGGGCCAACGTCCTGACTTTC. This codes for CASKQDAAGANVLTF. The chain carries TRBV19 and TRBJ2-6; a weak D match, TRBD1 (5 bases). This CDR3 is built from 15 residues. Germline CDR1 LNHDA, CDR2 SQIVND (reference sequence). V dropped 7 bases and J dropped 2 bases, with 12 bases sitting between them.

V usage is TRBV29-1 and J usage is TRBJ2-7, with D possibly TRBD2 on 5 matching bases. The germline V and J ends were trimmed by 3 bases and 5 bases, with 17 bases remaining between them. This CDR3 spans 14 amino acids. Germline V gene lookup returns CDR1 SQVTM and CDR2 ANQGSEA. The DNA of the CDR3 is TGCAGCGTTGAGGACTCGGGAACCACTAACGAGCAGTACTTC. This codes for CSVEDSGTTNEQYF.

The gene calls are TRBV4-1 and TRBJ2-4, with 9 positions matching TRBD1. Germline V gives CDR1 MGHRA, CDR2 YSYEKL. V trimming: 7 bases; J trimming: 9 bases; junction bases outside the gene matches: 13. This CDR3 is built from 15 residues. CDR3 sequence: CASTSTGTGSSIQYF. As DNA, the CDR3 is TGCGCCAGCACTTCAACCGGGACAGGGTCTAGCATTCAGTACTTC.

Written as DNA, the CDR3 is TGTGCCAGCAGTTACTCCATGGGACGGTCTGGCGAGCAGTACTTC. Protein product: CASSYSMGRSGEQYF. This sequence joins TRBV6-6 and TRBJ2-7; the D gene could be TRBD1 or TRBD2 (5 bases each). The CDR3 covers 15 residues. Germline assignment: CDR1 MNHNY and CDR2 SVGAGI (reference sequence). V shed 0 bases and J shed 6 bases, with 15 bases lying between them.

This chain connects TRBV10-3 to TRBJ1-1, with 8 bases identical to TRBD1. V lost 10 bases to trimming and J lost 7 bases; unmatched junction nucleotides: 14. CDR1 ENHRY and CDR2 SYGVKD come from the germline V gene. The CDR3 totals 14 residues. The chain's CDR3 is CASSPVQGGGEAFF. In nucleotides, the CDR3 is TGTGCCAGCAGCCCCGTACAGGGGGGTGGTGAAGCTTTCTTT.

The rearrangement joins TRBV10-2 to TRBJ2-1; 10 bases fit TRBD1. The CDR3 consists of 15 residues. Germline assignment: CDR1 WSHSY and CDR2 SAAADI. V was pared by 3 bases and J by 4 bases, with 3 bases of the junction left unmatched. Written as DNA, the CDR3 is TGCGCCAGCAGTGAATGGACAGGGGGTTACAATGAGCAGTTCTTC. It codes for CASSEWTGGYNEQFF.

The J gene is TRBJ2-3, the V gene TRBV6-5; D gene ambiguous. CDR3 length: 15 amino acids. Per germline, CDR1 MNHEY and CDR2 SVGAGI. Trimming took off 4 bases at V and 0 bases at J, with 11 bases between the two ends. The CDR3 DNA is TGTGCCAGCAGTTCGCCCCACTTTAGCACAGATACGCAGTATTTT. Translating gives CASSSPHFSTDTQYF.

The CDR3 DNA follows: TGTGCCAGCAGCCAAGACACCCTAAGAAATCAGCCCCAGCATTTT. The encoded protein is CASSQDTLRNQPQHF. The chain is built from TRBV3-1 (or the pseudogene TRBV3-2) and TRBJ1-5; D uncertain. Germline V lookup: CDR1 LGHDT, CDR2 YNNKEL (reference sequence). The germline V and J ends were trimmed by 0 bases and 4 bases, with 10 bases remaining between them. The CDR3 is made up of 15 amino acids.

Only a few counts were recorded for this clone. This chain links TRBV24-1 with TRBJ2-3; a possible D gene is TRBD2 (5 bases). With 9 bases removed from V and 0 bases from J, the gap between germline ends came to 9 bases. The length of the CDR3 is 13 residues. In germline, CDR1 is KGHDR, CDR2 SFDVKD. The CDR3 region has the DNA TGTGCCACCGAGTCGGGGAGCACAGATACGCAGTATTTT. It codes for CATESGSTDTQYF.

This clone was seen just once. The rearrangement links TRBV4-1 to TRBJ1-1, with TRBD1 as a possible D gene (6 bases). Between the trimmed V and J ends, which lost 6 bases and 1 base, there was a span of 15 bases. The germline CDR1 and CDR2 sequences are MGHRA and YSYEKL. The CDR3 is 15 amino acids. The CDR3 is CASRMPGTQNTEAFF. In DNA form, the CDR3 reads TGCGCCAGCAGAATGCCCGGGACACAGAACACTGAAGCTTTCTTT.

This chain joins TRBV27 and TRBJ1-5; TRBD1 might be the D (6 bases). CDR1 and CDR2 from the germline V gene are MNHEY and SMNVEV (reference sequence). This CDR3 comprises 15 residues. The V end lost 6 bases, the J end lost 4 bases, and 16 bases lay between the germline ends. The CDR3 coding sequence is TGTGCCAGCAGGCCTACAGGGATCCGGAATCAGCCCCAGCATTTT. Protein sequence: CASRPTGIRNQPQHF.

The V call is TRBV10-3, the J call TRBJ2-5; 7 bases fit TRBD1. Germline CDR1 is ENHRY and CDR2 is SYGVKD. The CDR3 is 13 amino acids. The ends lost 8 bases at V and 4 bases at J; junction bases unmatched: 7. DNA for the CDR3: TGTGCCATCGCAGCAGGGGGTATAGAGACCCAGTACTTC. Translating it yields CAIAAGGIETQYF.

This clone showed up just a few times. The chain carries TRBV5-4 and TRBJ2-1, with 9 nucleotides matching TRBD2. Germline V gene data show CDR1 as SGHNT and CDR2 as YYREEE (reference sequence). The J segment lost 3 bases and the V segment lost 0 bases, leaving 1 base of the junction unmatched. CDR3 length: 15 residues. The CDR3 spells CASSLGSGSYNEQFF. The CDR3 DNA reads TGTGCCAGCAGCTTGGGTAGCGGGAGCTACAATGAGCAGTTCTTC. The full variable domain, its missing parts supplied by reference TRBV5-4 and TRBJ2-1, is ETGVTQSPTHLIKTRGQQVTLRCSSQSGHNTVSWYQQALGQGPQFIFQYYREEENGRGNFPPRFSGLQFPNYSSELNVNALELDDSALYLCASSLGSGSYNEQFFGPGTRLTVL.

CDR3 nucleotides: TGTGCCAGCAGCTTAGCGCGCATTAGGAACAATGAGCAGTTCTTC. Translating it yields CASSLARIRNNEQFF. The chain carries TRBV7-8 and TRBJ2-1; D ambiguous. Looked up from germline, CDR1 is SGHVS and CDR2 is FQNEAQ. With 0 bases removed from V and 5 bases from J, the gap between germline ends came to 11 bases. The CDR3 length is 15 residues.

The chain links TRBV4-2 to TRBJ1-1; no firm D call. Germline values: CDR1 LGHNA, CDR2 YNFKEQ. This CDR3 region has 13 residues. V shed 0 bases and J shed 5 bases, with 7 bases lying between them. The CDR3 sequence: CASSQEEKTEAFF. As DNA, the CDR3 is TGTGCCAGCAGCCAAGAAGAAAAAACTGAAGCTTTCTTT.

The chain has TRBV10-3 and TRBJ2-3; 14 bases fit TRBD2. The length of the CDR3 is 16 residues. In germline, CDR1 is ENHRY, CDR2 SYGVKD. The junction had 6 bases not matched to a gene; V was cut back by 6 bases and J by 4 bases. The CDR3 DNA follows: TGTGCCATCAGAGACGGGACTAGCGGGGGCCCAGATACGCAGTATTTT. Residues: CAIRDGTSGGPDTQYF.

The V call is TRBV29-1, the J call TRBJ1-1; 8 bases are shared with TRBD1. CDR3 length equals 13 residues. The germline CDR1 and CDR2 sequences are SQVTM and ANQGSEA. V was clipped by 8 bases and J by 5 bases; unmatched bases: 10. Here the CDR3 reads CSSNSGQGTEAFF. The CDR3 coding sequence is TGCAGCTCCAACTCTGGACAGGGAACTGAAGCTTTCTTT.

The CDR3 region is CSARVGQGIYF. CDR3 bases: TGCAGTGCTAGGGTGGGACAGGGGATATATTTT. The rearrangement uses TRBV20-1 and TRBJ1-3; 10 nucleotides line up with TRBD1. CDR3 size: 11 residues. V gave up 3 bases and J gave up 13 bases; unmatched junction bases: 3. Germline V gene data show CDR1 as DFQATT and CDR2 as SNEGSKA (reference sequence).